Reported below is one T cell receptor beta chain. Antigen unknown. The treatment is: approximately 9-day PBMC culture with coronavirus spike peptide pools or control peptides (ViraFEST assay). Under the ViraFEST approach, antigen-specific T cells were expanded with peptide pools and TCRs subsequently sequenced. Germline V gives CDR1 SGHAT, CDR2 FQNNGV. The CDR3 has 14 residues. V shed 1 base, J shed 9 bases, and the junction held 4 bases outside the gene matches. The data belong to a study of vaccination and CD4 T cells after COVID-19. Whole-study findings and limits: Convalescent patients showed a median about 86% of reactive clones that were seen only post-vaccination. Median reactive clonotypes, those recognizing SARS-CoV-2, rose from approximately 23 to 38, not significantly.

Sequencing of DNA taken from cultured CD4+ T cells relied on the Oncomine TCR Beta short-read assay. The authors extracted genomic DNA from cultured CD4+ T cells. TCRdb ran MiXCR on the PCR reads and lists one entry per CDR3 protein. Here the sample spans around 17,000 distinct CDR3 sequences, under 80% being singletons. The J gene is TRBJ2-4, the V gene TRBV11-2; TRBD1 aligns across 9 bases. Sequenced input: CD4+ T cells from blood, cultured in vitro. This TCR came from a human donor who had recovered from COVID-19. Here the CDR3 DNA reads TGTGCCAGCAGCTTAGGACAGGGGGAGGTCATTCAGTACTTC. Translating it yields CASSLGQGEVIQYF.